The next 19 T cell receptor beta chains were all read from a single sample in a study of T cell responses to AZD1222 COVID-19 vaccine. The data were produced by immunoSEQ multiplex PCR, yet TCRdb's version contains in-frame clones alone and is incomplete. The sample contains 100,000 to 150,000 clones, approximately 88% of which appear only once. The sequenced sample was peripheral blood, obtained on day 0 of AZD1222 vaccination. The receptors shown here come from an adult in good health.

The chain links TRBV7-9 to TRBJ2-1; D is unresolved. V shed 4 bases and J shed 6 bases, with 16 bases lying between them. The germline V gene encodes CDR1 SEHNR and CDR2 FQNEAQ (reference sequence). The CDR3 has 15 residues. This CDR3 reads CASSSGSAPTNEQFF. The CDR3 DNA is TGTGCCAGCAGCTCCGGGTCAGCCCCAACCAATGAGCAGTTCTTC.

This clone was seen once. The V call is TRBV7-3, the J call TRBJ2-3; perhaps TRBD2 as D (7 bases). V was shortened by 1 base and J by 0 bases, with 11 bases between the two germline ends. CDR1 is SGHTA, CDR2 FQGTGA, per germline. The CDR3 spans 16 residues. The CDR3: CASSLISGGSTDTQYF. CDR3 DNA: TGTGCCAGCAGCTTAATTTCGGGGGGCAGCACAGATACGCAGTATTTT.

This sequence joins TRBV12-3 or TRBV12-4 and TRBJ1-5; D not resolved. V was cut by 1 base and J by 6 bases, with 4 bases left in between. The CDR3 loop spans 12 amino acids. The CDR3 nucleotides are TGTGCCAGCAGTTTAGGGTTTCAGCCCCAGCATTTT. Translating it yields CASSLGFQPQHF.

This chain joins TRBV7-2 and TRBJ1-5; 8 bases match TRBD1. The CDR3 has 13 residues. J was trimmed by 7 bases and V by 4 bases; bases with no gene match: 3. The germline CDR1 and CDR2 sequences are SGHTA and FQGNSA. The CDR3 protein is CASSWQGAQPQHF. For the CDR3, the DNA is TGTGCCAGCAGCTGGCAGGGGGCCCAGCCCCAGCATTTT.

This clone has just one count. The chain couples TRBV11-2 to TRBJ1-2, with 7 nucleotides matching TRBD1. Germline assignment: CDR1 SGHAT and CDR2 FQNNGV. CDR3 length: 13 residues. V shed 3 bases and J 8 bases; nucleotides not matched to a gene: 6. The CDR3 loop is CASSFLRGDGYTF. As DNA, the CDR3 is TGTGCCAGCAGCTTTCTCAGGGGGGACGGCTACACCTTC.

The chain joins TRBV29-1 to TRBJ2-1; 8 nucleotides align to TRBD2. The germline CDR1 and CDR2 sequences are SQVTM and ANQGSEA. CDR3 length: 13 residues. The J segment lost 7 bases and the V segment lost 1 base, leaving 3 bases of the junction unmatched. CDR3 region: CSVEGLARNEQFF. The DNA of the CDR3 is TGCAGCGTTGAAGGACTAGCGAGAAATGAGCAGTTCTTC.

The chain has TRBV24-1 and TRBJ1-1; tentatively, D is TRBD1 (5 bases). The germline V gene encodes CDR1 KGHDR and CDR2 SFDVKD. The CDR3 loop spans 13 amino acids. V dropped 3 bases and J dropped 11 bases, with 15 bases sitting between them. The CDR3: CATSDSRTRQAFF. Written as DNA, the CDR3 is TGTGCCACCAGTGATAGCAGGACAAGGCAGGCTTTCTTT.

The genes are TRBV28 and TRBJ2-7, with 12 bases that match TRBD1. V trimming: 4 bases; J trimming: 3 bases; junction bases outside the gene matches: 4. Germline CDR1 is MDHEN and CDR2 is SYDVKM. This CDR3 contains 15 residues. The CDR3 DNA reads TGTGCCAGCAGTTCGGGACAGGGGGCTGACTACGAGCAGTACTTC. Translation: CASSSGQGADYEQYF. The full variable domain, rest sourced from reference TRBV28 and TRBJ2-7, is DVKVTQSSRYLVKRTGEKVFLECVQDMDHENMFWYRQDPGLGLRLIYFSYDVKMKEKGDIPEGYSVSREKKERFSLILESASTNQTSMYLCASSSGQGADYEQYFGPGTRLTVT.

CDR3 protein: CAQPIVRVRQPQHF. CDR3 DNA: TGTGCCCAGCCTATCGTCAGGGTGCGCCAGCCCCAGCATTTT. The chain employs TRBV27 and TRBJ1-5; possibly TRBD1 for D (5 bases). CDR3 size: 14 residues. The ends were cut back, 11 bases at V and 7 bases at J, with 21 bases in the middle. Germline loops: CDR1 MNHEY, CDR2 SMNVEV (reference sequence).

The J gene is TRBJ2-5, the V gene TRBV6-5; possible D gene TRBD2, 6 bases. Germline V gene data show CDR1 as MNHEY and CDR2 as SVGAGI. The CDR3 length is 14 residues. V was cut by 8 bases and J by 4 bases, with 17 bases left in between. The DNA of the CDR3 is TGTGCCAGCGGGGACGGGGGACTGAGAGAGACCCAGTACTTC. This encodes CASGDGGLRETQYF.

The chain uses TRBV6-1 and TRBJ1-5, with a weak D call TRBD1 (5 bases). The CDR3 runs 18 residues. The V end was cut by 0 bases, the J end by 2 bases, with 17 bases between. Germline V gene data show CDR1 as MNHNS and CDR2 as SASEGT. CDR3 protein: CASSEARVRLSGNQPQHF. For the CDR3, the DNA is TGTGCCAGCAGTGAAGCCAGGGTACGCCTTTCGGGCAATCAGCCCCAGCATTTT.

This chain joins TRBV6-4 and TRBJ2-7; D uncertain. This CDR3 has 15 amino acids. The ends were cut back, 4 bases at V and 7 bases at J, with 20 bases in the middle. Germline-derived CDR1 and CDR2 are MRHNA and SNTAGT. The CDR3 coding sequence is TGTGCCAGCAGTGTTTACTATGGACCCCGTTGGGAGCAGTACTTC. Translating gives CASSVYYGPRWEQYF.

The V call is TRBV5-1, the J call TRBJ2-3, with D perhaps given as TRBD1 or TRBD2 (5 bases each). V lost 3 bases, J lost 0 bases, and 8 bases lay in between. This CDR3 is 14 amino acids long. Germline CDR1 reads SGHRS; CDR2 reads YFSETQ. This CDR3 is CASSSGASTDTQYF. CDR3 coding DNA: TGCGCCAGCAGCTCCGGGGCTAGCACAGATACGCAGTATTTT.

The chain recombines TRBV30 with TRBJ2-7; no clear D. CDR1 GTSNPN and CDR2 SVGIG come from the germline V gene (reference sequence). With 8 bases removed from V and 5 bases from J, the gap between germline ends came to 16 bases. CDR3 length equals 12 residues. The CDR3: CAVKGQAHEQYF. In DNA form, the CDR3 reads TGTGCCGTGAAAGGGCAAGCCCACGAGCAGTACTTC.

The table lists this clone with a few counts. The chain uses TRBV6-2 or TRBV6-3 and TRBJ2-5; maybe TRBD2 (6 bases). The CDR3 is 16 amino acids. Germline V gives CDR1 MNHEY, CDR2 SVGEGT. V shed 4 bases and J shed 1 base, with 16 bases lying between them. The CDR3 coding sequence is TGTGCCAGCAGTTGGGCGGAGGGGCCGAGCCAAGAGACCCAGTACTTC. Translating it yields CASSWAEGPSQETQYF.

This chain links TRBV28 with TRBJ2-3, with TRBD2 matching over 9 bases. The CDR3 loop spans 15 amino acids. V was clipped by 5 bases and J by 6 bases; unmatched bases: 9. Germline V gene lookup returns CDR1 MDHEN and CDR2 SYDVKM. CDR3 DNA: TGTGCCAGCAGTCCTGGAGCGGGAGGATTGGATACGCAGTATTTT. The encoded protein is CASSPGAGGLDTQYF.

This clone was detected a few times. This rearrangement joins TRBV18 to TRBJ1-1, with a tentative D call TRBD1 (5 bases). Trimming took off 2 bases at V and 0 bases at J, with 10 bases between the two ends. CDR3 size: 15 residues. Germline CDR1 KGHSH, CDR2 LQKENI. CDR3 coding DNA: TGTGCCAGCTCACCAATTCAGGGTTTGAACACTGAAGCTTTCTTT. It encodes CASSPIQGLNTEAFF.

The V and J genes are TRBV3-1 (or the pseudogene TRBV3-2) and TRBJ1-4; D is unresolved. V shed 0 bases and J shed 6 bases, with 8 bases lying between them. Germline CDR1 reads LGHDT; CDR2 reads YNNKEL (reference sequence). The CDR3 extends over 14 amino acids. CDR3: CASSQEDVDEKLFF. DNA for the CDR3: TGTGCCAGCAGCCAAGAAGACGTTGATGAAAAACTGTTTTTT.

The CDR3 spells CASSSPGGQRAAFF. CDR3 bases: TGTGCCAGCAGCTCCCCAGGGGGACAGAGGGCCGCTTTCTTT. The chain joins TRBV6-5 to TRBJ1-1, with 7 bases identical to TRBD1. This CDR3 contains 14 residues. V dropped 6 bases and J dropped 11; count of bases not matched to a gene: 15. The germline V gene has CDR1 MNHEY and CDR2 SVGAGI.